This TCR beta chain was captured by sequencing in a study of human T cells and chemical hapten exposure. Time point specified: pre-sensitization, week 0. Treatment of the sample: therapeutic diphenylcyclopropenone sensitization with weekly scalp DPC. Blood sampling occurred before each patch-test application. This clonotype came up a few times. TCRdb fed the RACE reads into MiXCR, producing one record per CDR3 protein. The sample lists more than 250,000 distinct CDR3 sequences, over 8% occurring once. The CDR3 spans 14 residues. Trimming shortened V by 2 bases and J by 10 bases, and 15 bases separated the two germline ends.

The sequence derives from a woman aged 40 to 49 with alopecia areata. Some clones in this sample may be carry-over from other donors' samples. The specimen was whole blood, collected in connection with sensitization to the hapten diphenylcyclopropenone (DPC). The V gene is TRBV12-3 or TRBV12-4, the J gene TRBJ2-1; D is possibly TRBD2 (6 bases). The CDR3 loop reads CASSLRREAAEQFF. The CDR3, as DNA: TGTGCCAGCAGTTTACGGCGGGAAGCAGCGGAGCAGTTCTTC.